This is a list of T cell receptor beta chains from one sample in a study of blood T cells in healthy people across ages. TCRdb reanalysed the 5' RACE reads using MiXCR and keeps one entry per CDR3 protein. This table holds just under 550,000 distinct CDR3 sequences, about 24% found once. The sample also formed part of further work on T cells of mothers and their children.

The source material was blood. Receptors originate from a boy aged 5-17 years in good health. Both conserved end residues are part of each CDR3. The D gene is left open where the match is weak. A clone size is listed for some rows: how often the clone was seen (once, few, many), or a class if it is expanded.

j_call: TRBJ2-1
clone_size: -
v_call: TRBV29-1
d_call: TRBD2
cdr3_aa: CSVAPSGGAYNEQFF
cdr3_nt: TGCAGCGTCGCCCCTAGCGGGGGGGCCTACAATGAGCAGTTCTTC

j_call: TRBJ1-6
clone_size: many
v_call: TRBV7-2
d_call: TRBD1
cdr3_aa: CASSPSSGTAASPLHF
cdr3_nt: TGTGCCAGCAGCCCATCCTCCGGGACAGCGGCTTCACCCCTCCACTTT

j_call: TRBJ2-4
clone_size: few
v_call: TRBV27
d_call: -
cdr3_aa: CASSFQGAKNIQYF
cdr3_nt: TGTGCCAGCAGTTTCCAGGGGGCCAAAAACATTCAGTACTTC

j_call: TRBJ2-1
clone_size: -
v_call: TRBV7-2
d_call: TRBD2
cdr3_aa: CASSLVWASGGSSYNEQFF
cdr3_nt: TGTGCCAGCAGCTTAGTTTGGGCTAGCGGGGGGAGCTCCTACAATGAGCAGTTCTTC

j_call: TRBJ2-7
clone_size: -
v_call: TRBV10-3
d_call: -
cdr3_aa: CATRTDDYEQYF
cdr3_nt: TGTGCCACCCGGACGGACGACTACGAGCAGTACTTC

j_call: TRBJ2-7
clone_size: few
v_call: TRBV7-6
d_call: TRBD1
cdr3_aa: CASSFGTGDNEQYF
cdr3_nt: TGTGCCAGCAGCTTTGGGACAGGGGACAACGAGCAGTACTTC

j_call: TRBJ2-1
clone_size: -
v_call: TRBV29-1
d_call: -
cdr3_aa: CSVNDLLGWEQFF
cdr3_nt: TGCAGCGTTAACGATCTCCTAGGGTGGGAGCAGTTCTTC

j_call: TRBJ1-6
clone_size: -
v_call: TRBV21-1
d_call: -
cdr3_aa: CASSKRLF
cdr3_nt: TGTGCCAGCAGCAAACGGCTATTT

j_call: TRBJ2-1
clone_size: once
v_call: TRBV12-3/TRBV12-4
d_call: -
cdr3_aa: CASSVPGLAGPQFF
cdr3_nt: TGTGCCAGCAGTGTCCCGGGACTGGCTGGACCGCAGTTCTTC

j_call: TRBJ2-7
clone_size: few
v_call: TRBV4-2
d_call: -
cdr3_aa: CASSQEDVAYEQYF
cdr3_nt: TGTGCCAGCAGCCAAGAAGACGTGGCCTACGAGCAGTACTTC

j_call: TRBJ1-3
clone_size: -
v_call: TRBV6-2/TRBV6-3
d_call: -
cdr3_aa: CASSYLGDSGNTIYF
cdr3_nt: TGTGCCAGCAGTTACCTGGGGGACTCTGGAAACACCATATATTTT

j_call: TRBJ1-1
clone_size: -
v_call: TRBV7-2
d_call: -
cdr3_aa: CASSPQNTEAFF
cdr3_nt: TGTGCCAGCAGCCCGCAGAACACTGAAGCTTTCTTT

j_call: TRBJ2-7
clone_size: few
v_call: TRBV27
d_call: -
cdr3_aa: CASSQDQAYEQYF
cdr3_nt: TGTGCCAGCAGTCAAGACCAAGCCTACGAGCAGTACTTC

j_call: TRBJ2-1
clone_size: few
v_call: TRBV20-1
d_call: -
cdr3_aa: CSARDRLAGSYNEQFF
cdr3_nt: TGCAGTGCTAGAGATAGGCTGGCCGGCTCCTACAATGAGCAGTTCTTC

j_call: TRBJ1-6
clone_size: few
v_call: TRBV5-1
d_call: -
cdr3_aa: CASSFRGVDSPLHF
cdr3_nt: TGCGCCAGCAGCTTCAGGGGTGTAGATTCACCCCTCCACTTT

j_call: TRBJ2-2
clone_size: few
v_call: TRBV9
d_call: TRBD1
cdr3_aa: CASSEKTGGTGELFF
cdr3_nt: TGTGCCAGCAGCGAGAAGACAGGGGGCACCGGGGAGCTGTTTTTT

j_call: TRBJ1-2
clone_size: -
v_call: TRBV29-1
d_call: TRBD1
cdr3_aa: CSVEDLSSLTGGYGYTF
cdr3_nt: TGCAGCGTTGAAGATCTCTCTTCTCTGACAGGGGGGTATGGCTACACCTTC

j_call: TRBJ2-2
clone_size: once
v_call: TRBV6-2/TRBV6-3
d_call: -
cdr3_aa: CASDDLAGQNTGELFF
cdr3_nt: TGTGCCAGCGATGATCTCGCGGGACAGAACACCGGGGAGCTGTTTTTT

j_call: TRBJ2-3
clone_size: -
v_call: TRBV4-3
d_call: TRBD2
cdr3_aa: CASSQGQLSGRNPGTDTQYF
cdr3_nt: TGCGCCAGCAGCCAAGGTCAGCTCAGCGGGAGGAACCCCGGAACAGATACGCAGTATTTT

j_call: TRBJ2-1
clone_size: few
v_call: TRBV11-2
d_call: TRBD2
cdr3_aa: CASSSPRGLAGGYNEQFF
cdr3_nt: TGTGCCAGCAGCTCCCCGAGGGGGCTAGCGGGGGGATACAATGAGCAGTTCTTC

j_call: TRBJ1-4
clone_size: few
v_call: TRBV7-8
d_call: -
cdr3_aa: CASSSWGSRNEKLVF
cdr3_nt: TGTGCCAGCAGCTCCTGGGGCAGCCGTAATGAAAAACTGGTTTTT

j_call: TRBJ2-3
clone_size: few
v_call: TRBV7-9
d_call: TRBD2
cdr3_aa: CASTRGLAETDTQYF
cdr3_nt: TGTGCCAGCACCCGAGGTCTAGCGGAGACAGATACGCAGTATTTT

j_call: TRBJ1-1
clone_size: -
v_call: TRBV4-3
d_call: -
cdr3_aa: CASSQGRAGSNTEAFF
cdr3_nt: TGCGCCAGCAGCCAAGGTCGGGCGGGGTCGAACACTGAAGCTTTCTTT

j_call: TRBJ1-5
clone_size: few
v_call: TRBV7-9
d_call: -
cdr3_aa: CASSDQGVGDQPQHF
cdr3_nt: TGTGCCAGCAGCGATCAAGGGGTAGGGGATCAGCCCCAGCATTTT

j_call: TRBJ2-1
clone_size: few
v_call: TRBV12-3/TRBV12-4
d_call: -
cdr3_aa: CATRPRGYNEQFF
cdr3_nt: TGTGCTACCCGACCTAGGGGATACAATGAGCAGTTCTTC

j_call: TRBJ2-3
clone_size: -
v_call: TRBV29-1
d_call: -
cdr3_aa: CSVESSPFTDTQYF
cdr3_nt: TGCAGCGTTGAATCTAGCCCATTCACAGATACGCAGTATTTT

j_call: TRBJ1-3
clone_size: few
v_call: TRBV18
d_call: TRBD1
cdr3_aa: CASSQGASGNTIYF
cdr3_nt: TGTGCCAGCTCACAGGGGGCTTCCGGAAACACCATATATTTT

j_call: TRBJ1-2
clone_size: many
v_call: TRBV29-1
d_call: -
cdr3_aa: CSVETTDQYGYTF
cdr3_nt: TGCAGCGTTGAGACAACGGATCAATATGGCTACACCTTC

j_call: TRBJ2-3
clone_size: once
v_call: TRBV20-1
d_call: -
cdr3_aa: CSASYWTGTNADTQYF
cdr3_nt: TGCAGTGCTAGTTATTGGACAGGGACTAACGCAGATACGCAGTATTTT

j_call: TRBJ2-5
clone_size: -
v_call: TRBV7-2
d_call: TRBD1
cdr3_aa: CASSTMGTDGETQYF
cdr3_nt: TGTGCCAGCAGCACAATGGGGACAGACGGAGAGACCCAGTACTTC

j_call: TRBJ2-3
clone_size: -
v_call: TRBV7-9
d_call: TRBD2
cdr3_aa: CASSAGRGRPEDTDTQYF
cdr3_nt: TGTGCCAGCAGCGCAGGGAGGGGACGTCCCGAGGACACAGATACGCAGTATTTT

j_call: TRBJ2-7
clone_size: few
v_call: TRBV20-1
d_call: TRBD2
cdr3_aa: CSRQTSGGAREQYF
cdr3_nt: TGCAGTCGCCAAACTAGCGGGGGGGCCCGGGAGCAGTACTTC

j_call: TRBJ2-5
clone_size: -
v_call: TRBV4-3
d_call: TRBD2
cdr3_aa: CASSPTKAWGGETRYF
cdr3_nt: TGCGCCAGCAGCCCAACGAAGGCCTGGGGGGGAGAGACCCGGTACTTC

j_call: TRBJ1-5
clone_size: few
v_call: TRBV29-1
d_call: -
cdr3_aa: CSVGMGAGQPQHF
cdr3_nt: TGCAGCGTTGGTATGGGGGCGGGCCAGCCCCAGCATTTT

j_call: TRBJ2-7
clone_size: -
v_call: TRBV7-2
d_call: -
cdr3_aa: CASSLVRRDEQYF
cdr3_nt: TGTGCCAGCAGCTTAGTTAGGCGTGACGAGCAGTACTTC

j_call: TRBJ1-3
clone_size: -
v_call: TRBV28
d_call: -
cdr3_aa: CASRRRPPGNTIYF
cdr3_nt: TGTGCCAGCAGACGACGACCCCCCGGAAACACCATATATTTT

j_call: TRBJ2-5
clone_size: -
v_call: TRBV25-1
d_call: TRBD2
cdr3_aa: CASSEWLAGGPGETQYF
cdr3_nt: TGTGCCAGCAGTGAATGGCTAGCGGGAGGGCCGGGTGAGACCCAGTACTTC

j_call: TRBJ1-2
clone_size: few
v_call: TRBV5-4
d_call: -
cdr3_aa: CASSLDLTGNYGYTF
cdr3_nt: TGTGCCAGCAGCTTGGACCTAACAGGGAACTATGGCTACACCTTC

j_call: TRBJ2-5
clone_size: -
v_call: TRBV7-2
d_call: -
cdr3_aa: CASSPGYSHETQYF
cdr3_nt: TGTGCCAGCAGCCCGGGTTACAGCCACGAGACCCAGTACTTC

j_call: TRBJ2-6
clone_size: -
v_call: TRBV2
d_call: -
cdr3_aa: CASSGVTDRSGANVLTF
cdr3_nt: TGTGCCAGCAGTGGGGTGACGGACCGCTCTGGGGCCAACGTCCTGACTTTC

j_call: TRBJ2-1
clone_size: -
v_call: TRBV29-1
d_call: -
cdr3_aa: CSSSPPSAMNEQFF
cdr3_nt: TGCAGCTCCAGCCCCCCGTCGGCTATGAATGAGCAGTTCTTC

j_call: TRBJ2-1
clone_size: few
v_call: TRBV29-1
d_call: -
cdr3_aa: CSVEEGLGNEQFF
cdr3_nt: TGCAGCGTTGAAGAGGGACTGGGCAATGAGCAGTTCTTC

j_call: TRBJ1-2
clone_size: -
v_call: TRBV10-3
d_call: -
cdr3_aa: CAISESVGSTYGYTF
cdr3_nt: TGTGCCATCAGTGAGTCGGTCGGATCCACTTATGGCTACACCTTC

j_call: TRBJ1-6
clone_size: -
v_call: TRBV20-1
d_call: -
cdr3_aa: CSARETQGWDNSPLHF
cdr3_nt: TGCAGTGCTAGAGAGACTCAGGGATGGGATAATTCACCCCTCCACTTT

j_call: TRBJ2-5
clone_size: -
v_call: TRBV27
d_call: TRBD2
cdr3_aa: CASSPGGWPQYF
cdr3_nt: TGTGCCAGCAGTCCCGGGGGGTGGCCCCAGTACTTC

j_call: TRBJ2-4
clone_size: few
v_call: TRBV25-1
d_call: -
cdr3_aa: CASSESGQGGNIQYF
cdr3_nt: TGTGCCAGCAGTGAAAGTGGGCAGGGAGGAAACATTCAGTACTTC

j_call: TRBJ1-4
clone_size: -
v_call: TRBV28
d_call: -
cdr3_aa: CASSRQDATNEKLFF
cdr3_nt: TGTGCCAGCAGTCGACAGGACGCAACTAATGAAAAACTGTTTTTT

j_call: TRBJ2-5
clone_size: -
v_call: TRBV12-3/TRBV12-4
d_call: TRBD1
cdr3_aa: CASRPTGANYRETQYF
cdr3_nt: TGTGCCAGCAGGCCGACAGGGGCTAATTATAGGGAGACCCAGTACTTC

j_call: TRBJ2-5
clone_size: many
v_call: TRBV2
d_call: -
cdr3_aa: CASSEWETQYF
cdr3_nt: TGTGCCAGCAGTGAATGGGAGACCCAGTACTTC

j_call: TRBJ2-7
clone_size: -
v_call: TRBV5-1
d_call: TRBD1
cdr3_aa: CASMDRTAYEQYF
cdr3_nt: TGCGCCAGCATGGACAGGACCGCCTACGAGCAGTACTTC

j_call: TRBJ1-6
clone_size: -
v_call: TRBV6-5
d_call: TRBD1
cdr3_aa: CASCRGQRSPLHF
cdr3_nt: TGTGCCAGCTGCAGGGGACAGCGTTCACCCCTCCACTTT